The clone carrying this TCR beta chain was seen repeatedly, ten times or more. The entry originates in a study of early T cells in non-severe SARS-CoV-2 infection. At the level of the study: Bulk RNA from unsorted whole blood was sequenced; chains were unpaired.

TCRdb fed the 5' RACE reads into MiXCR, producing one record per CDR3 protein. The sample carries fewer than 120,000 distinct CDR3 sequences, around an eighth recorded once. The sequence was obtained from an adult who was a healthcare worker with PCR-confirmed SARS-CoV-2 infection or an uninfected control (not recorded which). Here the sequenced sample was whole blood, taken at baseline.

CDR3 in DNA: TGTGCCAGCAGCTTAGACGGAAGCTCTGGAAACACCATATATTTT. It is translated as CASSLDGSSGNTIYF. This chain uses TRBV7-9 with TRBJ1-3, with no clear D. The CDR3 extends over 15 amino acids. Trimming took off 1 base at V and 0 bases at J, with 7 bases between the two ends. Germline V lookup: CDR1 SEHNR, CDR2 FQNEAQ (reference sequence). The full variable domain, with the rest looked up from reference TRBV7-9 and TRBJ1-3, is DTGVSQNPRHKITKRGQNVTFRCDPISEHNRLYWYRQTLGQGPEFLTYFQNEAQLEKSRLLSDRFSAERPKGSFSTLEIQRTEQGDSAMYLCASSLDGSSGNTIYFGEGSWLTVV.